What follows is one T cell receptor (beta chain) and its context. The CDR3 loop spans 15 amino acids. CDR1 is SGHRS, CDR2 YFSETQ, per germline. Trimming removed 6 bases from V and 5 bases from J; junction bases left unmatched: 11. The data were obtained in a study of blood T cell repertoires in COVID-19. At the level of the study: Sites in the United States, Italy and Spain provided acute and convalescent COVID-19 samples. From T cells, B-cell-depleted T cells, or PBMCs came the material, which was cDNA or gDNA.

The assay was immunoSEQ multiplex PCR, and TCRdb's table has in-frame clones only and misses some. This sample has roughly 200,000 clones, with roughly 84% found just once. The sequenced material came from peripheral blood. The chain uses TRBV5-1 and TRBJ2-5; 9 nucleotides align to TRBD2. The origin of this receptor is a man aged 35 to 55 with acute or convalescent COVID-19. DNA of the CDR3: TGCGCCAGCATAGCGGGAGTGGCACGTTGGGAGACCCAGTACTTC. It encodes CASIAGVARWETQYF.